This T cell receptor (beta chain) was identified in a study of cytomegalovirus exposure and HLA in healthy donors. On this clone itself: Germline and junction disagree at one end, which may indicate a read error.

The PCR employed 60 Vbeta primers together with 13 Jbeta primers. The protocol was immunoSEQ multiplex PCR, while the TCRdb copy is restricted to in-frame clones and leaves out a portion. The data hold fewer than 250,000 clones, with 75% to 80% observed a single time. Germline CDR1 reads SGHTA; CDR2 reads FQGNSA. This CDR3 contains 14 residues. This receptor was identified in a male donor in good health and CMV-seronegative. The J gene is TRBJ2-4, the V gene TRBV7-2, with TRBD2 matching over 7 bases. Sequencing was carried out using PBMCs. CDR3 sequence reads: CASSLGGLLNIQCF. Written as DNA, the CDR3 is TGTGCCAGCAGCTTAGGGGGACTACTAAACATTCAGTGCTTC.